This T cell receptor beta chain derives from a study of CD8 T cells in Susac syndrome (dated by TCRdb to the late 2010s). General notes on the study: Repertoire sequencing was used to test whether CD8+ T cell activation and differentiation in Susac syndrome was antigen driven. Paper-wide results and their limitations: The number of individuals in the TCR sequencing and HLA analysis was recognized as being relatively small.

RNA was extracted using the RNeasy kit, and about 0.5 to 1 ug of the RNA was reverse transcribed with random hexamers. The immunoSEQ multiplex PCR assay, covering 54 Vbeta and 13 Jbeta segments, was used to amplify TCR beta CDR3 regions. To correct PCR amplification bias, a synthetic template baseline was used for both primer optimization and computational correction. The published analysis was carried out like this. Only productive sequences were kept, with reads annotated to V, D and J genes according to IMGT and analyzed in immunoSEQ Analyzer. Clonality was calculated as one minus the Shannon entropy normalized by log2 of the number of productive unique sequences. Public and private clones were assessed among the 100 most prevalent clones of each patient and control. A clone was defined as Susac-specific if it was absent from the healthy and MS cohorts, from around 960 published viral clones and from other ImmuneACCESS disease sequences. TCRdb ran its own pipeline on the public reads, namely fastp trimming at Q25 and MiXCR clone calling, and kept in-frame beta chains. Entries that share a CDR3 protein sequence are merged under the most common genes and DNA. Here the V and J calls rest on TCRdb's processing, not on the authors' analysis. The sample yields approximately 180,000 distinct CDR3 sequences; almost 96% were counted once. The ten largest account for approximately 0.1% of the sample.

Peripheral blood CD8+ and CD4+ T cells from healthy donors, Susac syndrome patients and multiple sclerosis patients were profiled by high-throughput TCR beta sequencing. The multiple sclerosis controls were treatment-naive patients who had stable or active relapsing-remitting disease and met the revised McDonald criteria. CD8+ TEMRA cells were enriched by FACS, while bulk CD8+ and CD4+ T cells were purified by magnetic negative isolation. Blood was drawn into EDTA tubes, processed within 24 hours, and PBMCs were isolated by density gradient centrifugation. PBMCs destined for TCR sequencing were cryopreserved in liquid nitrogen and later thawed in a 37 °C water bath. A purity of at least 90% was achieved for sorted or isolated CD4+, CD8+ and CD8+ TEMRA cells. On this clonotype: Its binding antigen is unknown. No base qualities exist here, and no much larger clone lies one base off it.

The specimen was CD4+ T cells from PBMCs. The TCR originated in a human donor with multiple sclerosis.

CDR3 loop: CASSLGRTGLYEQYF. The base sequence is TGTGCCAGCAGCTTGGGAAGGACAGGGCTATACGAGCAGTACTTC. Recombination linked TRBV5-4 to TRBJ2-7, and 8 junction bases match TRBD1. V trim: 0 bases; J trim: 4 bases; unmatched bases: 6. In the germline V gene (reference sequence), CDR1 corresponds to SGHNT and CDR2 to YYREEE. The CDR3, cysteine through phenylalanine, is 15 amino acids long. Kept here is only the CDR3 DNA, which spans 45 bases and is read in frame from base 1.